This paragraph covers one TCR beta chain sequence. What it binds is not known. The CDR3 is 13 amino acids. The ends were cut back, 4 bases at V and 4 bases at J, with 11 bases in the middle. Looked up from germline, CDR1 is DFQATT and CDR2 is SNEGSKA (reference sequence). This sample is part of a study of T cells in Graves' hyperthyroidism and ophthalmopathy. Notes on the study in general: A model of 13 V-J pairs discriminated ophthalmopathy from stable hyperthyroidism.

TCR beta CDR3 sequences were amplified from RNA transcripts. TCR CDR3 regions were first amplified by RT-PCR with HTBI primers. TCRdb used MiXCR to reprocess the multiplex PCR reads, holding one entry per CDR3 protein. This table has hundreds of thousands of distinct CDR3 sequences, 22% appearing once. Sample: blood. This chain connects TRBV20-1 to TRBJ2-1; perhaps TRBD2 as D (5 bases). This receptor was identified in a woman in her 70s with Graves' ophthalmopathy. This CDR3 reads CSAITGLYNEQFF. CDR3 in DNA: TGCAGTGCTATCACTGGACTGTACAATGAGCAGTTCTTC.